This T cell receptor (beta chain) was obtained from a study of T cell responses to AZD1222 COVID-19 vaccine. Comment on this clone: The antigen is unknown.

Germline CDR1 reads LGHNA; CDR2 reads YSLEER. CDR3 size: 16 residues. V lost 0 bases to trimming and J lost 12 bases; unmatched junction nucleotides: 11. Study observations and caveats: AZD1222 recipients seropositive at baseline numbered only six or seven.

Using immunoSEQ multiplex PCR, the repertoire was profiled, and TCRdb retains in-frame clones only, with some absent. This sample has some 64,000 clones, with 87% found just once. The V and J genes are TRBV4-3 and TRBJ2-1; 10 bases map to TRBD2. The sample consisted of peripheral blood, taken on day 0 of AZD1222 vaccination. The source of this sequence is an adult in good health. The CDR3 spells CASSQDTSGGALVQFF. The CDR3 DNA reads as TGCGCCAGCAGCCAAGATACCAGCGGGGGGGCTTTGGTGCAGTTCTTC.